The 18 T cell receptor beta chains below all came from one sample that was sequenced in a study of T-cell reconstitution after alpha-beta-depleted transplantation in children. Using unique molecular identifiers, the investigators prepared the TCRbeta library. One entry per CDR3 protein, called by TCRdb with MiXCR from the PCR reads. In the table there are approximately 490,000 distinct CDR3 sequences, approximately 12% of which are singletons. Sequencing was performed on PBMCs from the stem cell graft donor, taken from the stem cell graft. The receptor set was obtained from a human donor who donated a stem cell graft to a child with combined immunodeficiency.

V gene TRBV7-2 combines with J gene TRBJ1-4, with 7 bases that match TRBD1. Germline V gene data show CDR1 as SGHTA and CDR2 as FQGNSA. This CDR3 region has 15 residues. With 5 bases clipped from V and 8 bases from J, the junction kept 11 bases outside the gene matches. The CDR3 coding sequence is TGTGCCAGCAGCCTTACCGGGACAGATCAGGAAAAACTGTTTTTT. This encodes CASSLTGTDQEKLFF. Full variable domain (outside the CDR3, taken from reference TRBV7-2 and TRBJ1-4): GAGVSQSPSNKVTEKGKDVELRCDPISGHTALYWYRQSLGQGLEFLIYFQGNSAPDKSGLPSDRFSAERTGGSVSTLTIQRTQQEDSAVYLCASSLTGTDQEKLFFGSGTQLSVL.

The V gene is TRBV4-3, the J gene TRBJ2-1; D is tentatively TRBD1 or TRBD2 (6 bases each). V lost 2 bases, J lost 7 bases, and 15 bases lay in between. CDR3 size: 15 residues. Germline CDR1 is LGHNA and CDR2 is YSLEER. CDR3 sequence reads: CASSQRGGQRNEQFF. The CDR3 region has the DNA TGCGCCAGCAGCCAACGTGGGGGGCAGAGAAATGAGCAGTTCTTC.

The chain employs TRBV4-2 and TRBJ2-7; 9 positions agree with TRBD2. CDR3 length equals 18 residues. The V and J ends lost 0 bases and 0 bases, in that order; junction bases with no gene match: 9. Looked up from germline, CDR1 is LGHNA and CDR2 is YNFKEQ. The CDR3 nucleotides read TGTGCCAGCAGCCAAGAGGGAGACAGCGGGGGGATCTCCTACGAGCAGTACTTC. Amino acid sequence: CASSQEGDSGGISYEQYF.

This clonotype was observed many times. The CDR3 DNA is TGTGCCAGCAGCCGAACAGGGAAGTTCGACGAGCAGTACTTC. Protein: CASSRTGKFDEQYF. V gene TRBV7-9 combines with J gene TRBJ2-7; tentatively, D is TRBD1 (6 bases). Trimming shortened V by 5 bases and J by 5 bases, and 16 bases separated the two germline ends. The CDR3 runs to 14 residues. Per the germline V gene, CDR1 is SEHNR and CDR2 is FQNEAQ (reference sequence).

This clonotype has only a few counts. This chain joins TRBV7-2 and TRBJ1-2; possibly TRBD1 for D (5 bases). V lost 3 bases and J lost 6, with 14 bases in between. Germline V gene data show CDR1 as SGHTA and CDR2 as FQGNSA. The CDR3 is made up of 14 amino acids. Here the CDR3 DNA reads TGTGCCAGCAGCTTTCCGTTCAGGGTCCATGGCTACACCTTC. It specifies CASSFPFRVHGYTF.

This clonotype was counted only a few times. This chain uses TRBV11-2 with TRBJ2-1; D gene uncertain. V was clipped by 1 base and J by 9 bases, with 7 bases between them. In germline, CDR1 is SGHAT, CDR2 FQNNGV. The CDR3 sequence is 12 residues long. In DNA form, the CDR3 reads TGTGCCAGCAGCTTAGTGGAGCTTGAGCAGTTCTTC. Residues: CASSLVELEQFF. The variable domain in full, with the rest retrieved from reference TRBV11-2 and TRBJ2-1, is EAGVAQSPRYKIIEKRQSVAFWCNPISGHATLYWYQQILGQGPKLLIQFQNNGVVDDSQLPKDRFSAERLKGVDSTLKIQPAKLEDSAVYLCASSLVELEQFFGPGTRLTVL.

This clonotype was counted at least ten times. The genes are TRBV6-4 and TRBJ2-6; 7 bases are shared with TRBD1. The CDR3 consists of 17 residues. Germline values: CDR1 MRHNA, CDR2 SNTAGT. J gave up 0 bases and V 4 bases, and 6 bases lay outside the gene matches. CDR3 loop: CASSATGSHSGANVLTF. The CDR3 DNA is TGTGCCAGCAGTGCGACAGGGTCCCACTCTGGGGCCAACGTCCTGACTTTC.

The chain joins TRBV5-1 to TRBJ2-5, with 11 positions matching TRBD2. After removal of 0 bases from V and 7 bases from J, the junction contained 5 bases not matched to a gene. The length of the CDR3 is 15 residues. Germline CDR1 and CDR2: SGHRS and YFSETQ. The CDR3 DNA reads as TGCGCCAGCAGCTTGGATAGCGGGAGGGCCCCGACCCAGTACTTC. The encoded protein is CASSLDSGRAPTQYF.

This clonotype was counted ten times or more. The chain links TRBV12-3 or TRBV12-4 to TRBJ2-1; tentative D call: TRBD1 (6 bases). The CDR3 loop spans 13 amino acids. Trimming took off 6 bases at V and 4 bases at J, with 10 bases between the two ends. The CDR3 nucleotides read TGTGCCAGCAGAGGACAGCCTTACAATGAGCAGTTCTTC. Its protein product is CASRGQPYNEQFF.

This clonotype appeared many times. In nucleotides, the CDR3 is TGTGCCAGCAGTCTGGGACGGGACGGGGCCAAAAACATTCAGTACTTC. It codes for CASSLGRDGAKNIQYF. This rearrangement joins TRBV6-5 to TRBJ2-4; TRBD1 or TRBD2 may be the D gene (5 bases each). V was trimmed by 5 bases and J by 1 base, leaving 15 bases between them. This CDR3 region has 16 residues. Germline V lookup: CDR1 MNHEY, CDR2 SVGAGI.

This clonotype was observed at least ten times. V is TRBV12-3 or TRBV12-4 and J is TRBJ2-5; TRBD1 aligns across 9 bases. The CDR3 totals 15 residues. Trimming at V came to 7 bases and at J to 5 bases, leaving 11 bases not matched to a gene. The CDR3 DNA reads TGTGCCAGCACCGCGACAGGGGGGCTGGGGGAGACCCAGTACTTC. As protein: CASTATGGLGETQYF.

This clonotype appeared a single time. The chain employs TRBV19 and TRBJ2-2; a weak D match, TRBD1 (6 bases). The CDR3 runs to 15 residues. V dropped 7 bases and J dropped 3 bases, with 15 bases sitting between them. The germline V gene has CDR1 LNHDA and CDR2 SQIVND (reference sequence). In nucleotides, the CDR3 is TGTGCCAGTACTCTACAGGGCTATGACACCGGGGAGCTGTTTTTT. Translated: CASTLQGYDTGELFF.

This clonotype was counted ten times or more. The chain uses TRBV10-3 and TRBJ2-3; 11 nucleotides line up with TRBD1. Germline CDR1 ENHRY, CDR2 SYGVKD. V was pared by 10 bases and J by 5 bases, with 8 bases of the junction left unmatched. The CDR3 is 14 residues long. The CDR3 nucleotides are TGTGCCACGGACAGGGGGCTTAGGAGAGATACGCAGTATTTT. It encodes CATDRGLRRDTQYF.

The chain links TRBV7-2 to TRBJ1-1; tentatively, D is TRBD1 (5 bases). The CDR3 extends over 14 amino acids. V gave up 5 bases and J gave up 1 base, with 11 bases separating them. The germline gives CDR1 SGHTA, CDR2 FQGNSA. In DNA form, the CDR3 reads TGTGCCAGCAGCCCGGGACCCCAGAACACTGAAGCTTTCTTT. This codes for CASSPGPQNTEAFF. The full variable domain, rest sourced from reference TRBV7-2 and TRBJ1-1, is GAGVSQSPSNKVTEKGKDVELRCDPISGHTALYWYRQSLGQGLEFLIYFQGNSAPDKSGLPSDRFSAERTGGSVSTLTIQRTQQEDSAVYLCASSPGPQNTEAFFGQGTRLTVV.

The table lists this clonotype with many counts. V usage is TRBV6-2 or TRBV6-3 and J usage is TRBJ1-1; maybe TRBD1 (5 bases). The CDR3 totals 14 residues. V shed 2 bases and J shed 5 bases, with 12 bases lying between them. The germline gives CDR1 MNHEY, CDR2 SVGEGT. CDR3 DNA sequence: TGTGCCAGCAGTTACGGAGGGGAGCGAACTGAAGCTTTCTTT. Translated: CASSYGGERTEAFF.

This clonotype showed up many times. This rearrangement joins TRBV10-3 to TRBJ2-7; TRBD2 agrees at 8 bases. This CDR3 has 11 residues. Germline lookup yields CDR1 ENHRY and CDR2 SYGVKD. CDR3 residues: CGAGGTYEQYF. DNA for the CDR3: TGTGGTGCGGGAGGCACCTACGAGCAGTACTTC.

This clonotype turned up a few times. The chain combines TRBV9 with TRBJ2-2; 10 nucleotides align to TRBD1. Trimming at V came to 2 bases and at J to 3 bases, leaving 1 base not matched to a gene. The CDR3 is made up of 15 amino acids. Germline CDR1 reads SGDLS; CDR2 reads YYNGEE. The CDR3 loop is CASSVTGGYTGELFF. The CDR3 DNA sequence: TGTGCCAGCAGCGTGACAGGGGGCTACACCGGGGAGCTGTTTTTT.

This clonotype was counted only a few times. A much larger clone lies one base from this, so it may be a read error. The V gene is TRBV5-5, the J gene TRBJ2-7; TRBD1 might be the D (6 bases). The CDR3 is 12 amino acids. The ends were cut back, 3 bases at V and 2 bases at J, with 6 bases in the middle. Germline lookup yields CDR1 SGHKS and CDR2 YYEKEE (reference sequence). CDR3 sequence reads: CASSWDTYEQYF. In DNA form, the CDR3 reads TGTGCCAGCAGCTGGGACACCTACGAGCAGTACTTC.